This record covers a single T cell receptor beta chain. The antigen is not known. The data derive from a study of monozygotic twins with inflammatory bowel disease. Study-wide points: No separation of different T cell subtypes was possible.

Two nested PCRs, run for around 15 and 10 cycles, were applied to TCRalpha and TCRbeta cDNA. TCRdb re-called the 5' RACE reads; one entry per CDR3 protein, DNA not given. This repertoire comprises about 330,000 distinct CDR3 sequences; its ten largest clones make up under 2.5%. This clonotype was obtained from a human donor with ulcerative colitis or Crohn's disease, or a healthy co-twin of an affected twin (not recorded which). Sequenced input: blood.

The CDR3 sequence: CASKKTQDLYYEQYF. V and J are TRBV6-1 and TRBJ2-7; TCRdb picks TRBD1, but there is no DNA to check that call. CDR1 MNHNS and CDR2 SASEGT come from the germline V gene. CDR3 length: 15 residues.